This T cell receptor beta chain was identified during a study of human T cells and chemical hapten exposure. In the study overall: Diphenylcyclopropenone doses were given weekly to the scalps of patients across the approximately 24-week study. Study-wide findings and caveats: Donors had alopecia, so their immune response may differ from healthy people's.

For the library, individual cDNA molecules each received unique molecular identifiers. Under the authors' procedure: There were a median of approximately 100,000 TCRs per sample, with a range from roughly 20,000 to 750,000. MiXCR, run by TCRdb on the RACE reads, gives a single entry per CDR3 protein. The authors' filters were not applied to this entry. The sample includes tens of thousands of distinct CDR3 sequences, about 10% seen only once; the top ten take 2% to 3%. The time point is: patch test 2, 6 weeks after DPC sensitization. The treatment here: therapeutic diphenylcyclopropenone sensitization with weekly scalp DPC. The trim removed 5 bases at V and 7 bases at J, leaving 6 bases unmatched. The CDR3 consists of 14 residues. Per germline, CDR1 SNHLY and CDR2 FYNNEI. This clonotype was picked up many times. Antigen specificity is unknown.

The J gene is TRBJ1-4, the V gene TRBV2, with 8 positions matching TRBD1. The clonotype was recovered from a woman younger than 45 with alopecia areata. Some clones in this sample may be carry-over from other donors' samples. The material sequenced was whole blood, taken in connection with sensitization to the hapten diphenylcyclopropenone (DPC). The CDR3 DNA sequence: TGTGCCAGCAGTCTTGGACAGGGCTCTGAAAAACTGTTTTTT. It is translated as CASSLGQGSEKLFF.